The clone carrying this T cell receptor beta chain was counted at least ten times. Its antigen is not known. The source of the sample is a study of T cells in Graves' hyperthyroidism and ophthalmopathy. Study-wide findings and caveats: A model of 13 V-J features distinguished ophthalmopathy from stable hyperthyroidism. Ophthalmopathy prediction by the model preceded onset by a median roughly 6 months.

From RNA transcripts, TCR beta CDR3 regions were amplified. The primer set for the first-round RT-PCR of the TCR CDR3 was HTBI. One entry per CDR3 protein, called by TCRdb with MiXCR from the multiplex PCR reads. In the table there are about 380,000 distinct CDR3 sequences, about 15% of which are singletons. Germline lookup yields CDR1 DFQATT and CDR2 SNEGSKA (reference sequence). The CDR3 has 13 amino acids. V was pared by 7 bases and J by 3 bases, with 13 bases between. Over 18 months, lack of ophthalmopathy progression marked Graves' hyperthyroidism as stable. Uncontrolled infection, other autoimmune disease, pregnancy or lactation disqualified patients from enrolment.

The sequence came from an older woman with Graves' hyperthyroidism. The gene calls are TRBV20-1 and TRBJ1-5; D is ambiguous. Material: blood. The CDR3 protein is CSGKEGTNQPQHF. The CDR3 DNA sequence: TGCAGTGGAAAGGAGGGTACCAATCAGCCCCAGCATTTT.